This paragraph reports one T cell receptor (beta chain). This CDR3 is built from 15 residues. Per the original data handling: It was from reference gene primer amplification that nucleated cell counts were estimated. Produced via immunoSEQ multiplex PCR; TCRdb's table is partial and in-frame only. The V and J calls and clone size were taken over from that table, and D and trimming were inferred from the DNA. Of 200,000 or so clones listed, roughly 81% are singletons. The sample belongs to a study of blood T cell repertoires in COVID-19. Study in general: Whether acute or convalescent, the COVID-19 samples came from the United States, Italy and Spain. Nucleic acid was either cDNA or gDNA, and it came from T cells, B-cell-depleted T cells, or PBMCs.

The rearrangement uses TRBV21-1 and TRBJ1-4; the D call of TRBD1 is as the table states it, not checked on the DNA. TRBV21-1 constitutes a pseudogene. Source material: peripheral blood. The TCR originated in a man aged 50 to 59 who had recovered from COVID-19. The CDR3 DNA reads TGTGCCAGCAGCAAAGGGGCAGGGGATTATGAAAAACTGTTTTTT. Translation gives CASSKGAGDYEKLFF.